Listed below are T cell receptor beta chains from one sample, sequenced in a study of blood T cell repertoires in COVID-19. Assay used: immunoSEQ multiplex PCR; TCRdb lists only in-frame clones, some missing. The sample includes 250,000 to 400,000 clones, approximately 89% seen only once; the top ten take under 2%. Sequencing was carried out using peripheral blood. The receptors stem from a woman aged 25 to 45 with COVID-19, enrolled during active disease. Each CDR3 is given with its conserved first and last residue. Each record gives: V gene, CDR3 length, clone size, D gene, J gene, CDR3 DNA, CDR3 protein. D genes are given only for firm matches. Only some rows state a clone size, as once, few, many or a class for expanded clones.

>TRBV5-1|14|NA|TRBD1|TRBJ1-1
TGCGCCAGCAGCTCTGGGACAGGGAACACTGAAGCTTTCTTT
CASSSGTGNTEAFF
>TRBV18|15|NA|TRBD1|TRBJ1-2
TGTGCCAGCTCACCCGACAGGGTGGGGATGTATGGCTACACCTTC
CASSPDRVGMYGYTF
>TRBV27|15|NA|TRBD1|TRBJ1-2
TGTGCCAGCAGTTCGGCAGACAGGGGCCCGTATGGCTACACCTTC
CASSSADRGPYGYTF
>TRBV5-1|14|NA|NA|TRBJ1-3
TGCGCCAGCAGCTTGATTAGCTCTGGAAACACCATATATTTT
CASSLISSGNTIYF
>TRBV14|14|NA|TRBD1|TRBJ2-5
TGTGCCAGCAGACCGACAGGGCTCCGAGAGACCCAGTACTTC
CASRPTGLRETQYF
>TRBV9|13|once|NA|TRBJ1-2
TGTGCCAGCAGCTCAAACAGGGACCGTGGCTACACCTTC
CASSSNRDRGYTF
>TRBV5-3|13|once|NA|TRBJ2-2
TGTGCCAGAAGCACCGACTCTACCGGGGAGCTGTTTTTT
CARSTDSTGELFF
>TRBV18|15|once|NA|TRBJ1-2
TGTGCCAGCTCACCATTGGGGACTAATAACTATGGCTACACCTTC
CASSPLGTNNYGYTF
>TRBV7-9|14|many|NA|TRBJ1-3
TGTGCCAGCAGCTATGAGGGGCAGGGGAACACCATATATTTT
CASSYEGQGNTIYF
>TRBV2|13|NA|NA|TRBJ1-2
TGTGCCAGCAGTGGGGGGCTCACTCCTGGCTACACCTTC
CASSGGLTPGYTF
>TRBV13|15|NA|NA|TRBJ2-2
TGTGCCAGCAGCTCGACAGAGACCAACACCGGGGAGCTGTTTTTT
CASSSTETNTGELFF
>TRBV25-1|14|NA|TRBD1|TRBJ2-7
TGTGCCAGCAGAAAGTACAGGGGCATAGACGAGCAGTACTTC
CASRKYRGIDEQYF
>TRBV2|10|NA|NA|TRBJ2-1
TGTGCCAGCAGCAGATTTGAGCAGTTCTTC
CASSRFEQFF
>TRBV6-1|16|NA|NA|TRBJ2-3
TGTGCCAGCAGTGAGTACAGTCGGATTAGCACAGATACGCAGTATTTT
CASSEYSRISTDTQYF